Below, one T cell receptor (beta chain) is given with its context. The antigen remains unidentified. This entry is derived from a study of OX40 agonist ivuxolimab in advanced cancers. Overall study context: Age averaged around 60 years (range about 20 to 80), and around 78% were male. Previous treatment with anti-PD-1, anti-PD-L1 or anti-CTLA-4 therapy was allowed; about 37% had received some.

The V gene lost 7 bases and the J gene lost 0 bases, with 9 bases spanning the gap. The CDR3 spans 13 residues. CDR1 and CDR2 (germline): SNHLY, FYNNEI. Sequencing was performed with immunoSEQ multiplex PCR; in TCRdb, only in-frame clones are kept and a portion is missing. The data hold roughly 35,000 clones, with approximately 80% observed a single time. Whole-study findings and limits: Average numbers of expanded clones were greater in CD8+ T cells than in CD4+. CD4+ and CD8+ blood T cells expanded clonally by week 6 at 0.1 to 3.0 mg/kg.

The sample was CD4+ or CD8+ T cells sorted from blood, taken in a trial of the OX40 agonist ivuxolimab. The chain recombines TRBV2 with TRBJ2-5; D gene ambiguous. The source of this sequence is an adult with an advanced solid tumor such as melanoma, head and neck, liver or kidney cancer. CDR3 nucleotide sequence: TGTGCCAGCACCCCTCGGAACCAAGAGACCCAGTACTTC. Amino acid sequence: CASTPRNQETQYF.